A selection of T cell receptor beta chains follows, all from one sample in a study of cytomegalovirus exposure and HLA in healthy donors. Clones were sequenced by immunoSEQ multiplex PCR, and TCRdb holds only the in-frame ones, with some missing. This table holds over 100,000 clones, roughly three fifths found once. Sequencing input: PBMCs. Receptor source: a middle-aged woman in good health and CMV-seronegative. CDR3s include the opening cysteine and the closing phenylalanine or tryptophan. A D gene is named only where the DNA matches it firmly. Only some rows state a clone size, as once, few, many or a class for expanded clones.

v_gene,j_gene,d_gene,abundance,CDR3nt,CDR3aa
TRBV7-7,TRBJ1-1,-,-,TGTGCCAGCAGCTTATATGGGGGGGCCACTGAAGCTTTCTTT,CASSLYGGATEAFF
TRBV10-3,TRBJ2-6,TRBD1,-,TGTGCCATCCCGGGACAGGGGACGAGCTCTGGGGCCAACGTCCTGACTTTC,CAIPGQGTSSGANVLTF
TRBV5-4,TRBJ1-6,-,few,TGTGCCAGCAGCTTGGGTTACGGTGAAGTGATACCCCTCCACTTT,CASSLGYGEVIPLHF
TRBV18,TRBJ1-4,-,-,TGTGCCAGCTCACCAAGGCAGGGGATTCCTAATGAAAAACTGTTTTTT,CASSPRQGIPNEKLFF
TRBV10-3,TRBJ2-2,-,-,TGTGCCATCAGTGAGTCGGCAGGGAAGACCGGGGAGCTGTTTTTT,CAISESAGKTGELFF
TRBV4-3,TRBJ1-1,TRBD1,-,TGCGCCAGCAGCGCTCGGGACAGTCAGGCTTCTGAAGCTTTCTTT,CASSARDSQASEAFF
TRBV28,TRBJ2-7,TRBD2,-,TGTGCCAGCAGTCGTCTCACCGGGACTAGCTACGAGCAGTACTTC,CASSRLTGTSYEQYF
TRBV30,TRBJ1-1,TRBD1,few,TGTGCCTATACCAGGACAGGGCTTTTGGAAGAAGCTTTCTTT,CAYTRTGLLEEAFF
TRBV27,TRBJ2-7,-,-,TGTGCCAGCAGTTTACGGGCCGGGGACGAGCAGTACTTC,CASSLRAGDEQYF
TRBV6-1,TRBJ2-5,TRBD2,-,TGTGCCAGCAGTGAAGTGGGGAGCGGGGCGGGTACCAAAGAGACCCAGTACTTC,CASSEVGSGAGTKETQYF